The next 24 T cell receptor beta chains were all read from a single sample in a study of blood T cell repertoires in COVID-19 (dated by TCRdb to 2019 to 2021). Library preparation was by the immunoSEQ multiplex PCR assay. What TCRdb holds here is the immuneACCESS table cut down to in-frame rearrangements. Part of the clones is not present; checked against another copy, under half of the missing clones reflect an unresolved V gene, and the others are unexplained. The table for this sample lists over 150,000 clones; roughly 86% of them were counted only once. Roughly 3.9% of the sample goes to the ten largest clones. Specimen: peripheral blood. The receptors were gathered from a woman aged 60 to 75 who had recovered from COVID-19.

This clone was recorded only once. The chain carries TRBV2 and TRBJ1-2, with TRBD1 as a possible D gene (6 bases). V lost 1 base to trimming and J lost 4 bases, with 10 bases between them. The CDR3 spans 14 residues. Germline V gives CDR1 SNHLY, CDR2 FYNNEI. CDR3 in DNA: TGTGCCAGCAGTGAAGGTGGGACAAGCTATGGCTACACCTTC. This translates into CASSEGGTSYGYTF.

The chain joins TRBV2 to TRBJ2-7, with D unresolved. Per the germline V gene, CDR1 is SNHLY and CDR2 is FYNNEI. Trimming removed 6 bases at V and 0 bases at J, with 12 bases between. The CDR3 runs 14 residues. The CDR3 region is CASRGRPTSYEQYF. In DNA, the CDR3 is TGTGCCAGCAGGGGCCGACCGACCTCCTACGAGCAGTACTTC.

CDR3: CASSVRSGDTEAFF. The CDR3 region has the DNA TGTGCCAGCAGCGTACGGTCGGGGGACACTGAAGCTTTCTTT. The gene calls are TRBV7-2 and TRBJ1-1, with a weak D call TRBD1 (5 bases). There are 14 residues in the CDR3. V was clipped by 5 bases and J by 3 bases, with 13 bases between them. Per the germline V gene, CDR1 is SGHTA and CDR2 is FQGNSA.

This rearrangement joins TRBV27 to TRBJ1-2; D might be TRBD1 (6 bases). Trimming removed 0 bases from V and 7 bases from J, with 9 bases in between. The germline V gene has CDR1 MNHEY and CDR2 SMNVEV (reference sequence). This CDR3 comprises 13 residues. As DNA, the CDR3 is TGTGCCAGCAGTTTATCGGCAGGGGCTGGCTACACCTTC. Amino acid sequence: CASSLSAGAGYTF.

This chain links TRBV7-8 with TRBJ2-1; D may be TRBD1 (5 bases). This CDR3 is 15 amino acids long. The V gene's germline CDR1 is SGHVS and CDR2 FQNEAQ. Trimming stripped 3 bases from V and 2 bases from J, with 11 bases between. This CDR3 reads CASSFGAAAYNEQFF. For the CDR3, the DNA is TGTGCCAGCAGCTTTGGGGCTGCTGCCTACAATGAGCAGTTCTTC.

The V gene is TRBV5-4, the J gene TRBJ1-2; 9 bases map to TRBD1. Germline CDR1 SGHNT, CDR2 YYREEE (reference sequence). This CDR3 comprises 16 residues. V shed 4 bases and J 2 bases; nucleotides not matched to a gene: 9. CDR3 sequence (DNA): TGTGCCAGCAGCCATTTTACAGGGGGCATGAACTATGGCTACACCTTC. Translating gives CASSHFTGGMNYGYTF.

There are a few counts of this clone. The chain carries TRBV7-8 and TRBJ1-1, with D maybe TRBD1 (6 bases). The CDR3 loop spans 13 amino acids. Germline CDR1 and CDR2: SGHVS and FQNEAQ. V shed 2 bases and J shed 4 bases, with 8 bases lying between them. CDR3 in DNA: TGTGCCAGCAGCTTAACAGGGTCCACTGAAGCTTTCTTT. Translating gives CASSLTGSTEAFF. Full variable domain (rest looked up from reference TRBV7-8 and TRBJ1-1): GAGVSQSPRYKVAKRGQDVALRCDPISGHVSLFWYQQALGQGPEFLTYFQNEAQLDKSGLPSDRFFAERPEGSVSTLKIQRTQQEDSAVYLCASSLTGSTEAFFGQGTRLTVV.

The gene calls are TRBV5-4 and TRBJ1-1; 10 positions match TRBD1. The CDR3 length is 14 residues. Trimming cost V 4 bases and J 5 bases; bases outside gene matches: 5. Germline CDR1 SGHNT, CDR2 YYREEE (reference sequence). The CDR3 loop reads CASSPDRGVTEAFF. CDR3 DNA sequence: TGTGCCAGCAGCCCGGACAGGGGGGTGACTGAAGCTTTCTTT.

The J gene is TRBJ1-1, the V gene TRBV9; D unresolved. The V gene lost 0 bases and the J gene lost 4 bases, with 7 bases spanning the gap. Germline assignment: CDR1 SGDLS and CDR2 YYNGEE. The CDR3 has 13 residues. CDR3 coding DNA: TGTGCCAGCAGCGTAGTTGGCATCACTGAAGCTTTCTTT. It codes for CASSVVGITEAFF.

The sample holds one count of this clone. The chain joins TRBV28 to TRBJ1-2; tentative D call: TRBD1 (6 bases). The germline V and J ends were trimmed by 5 bases and 5 bases, with 18 bases remaining between them. The CDR3 is 15 amino acids. Per the germline V gene, CDR1 is MDHEN and CDR2 is SYDVKM. The CDR3 DNA is TGTGCCAGCAGTCACAAGCTGGACAGCATATATGGCTACACCTTC. It yields the protein CASSHKLDSIYGYTF.

The chain employs TRBV3-1 (or the pseudogene TRBV3-2) and TRBJ2-7; TRBD2 matches 8 bases. The CDR3 is made up of 15 amino acids. V was clipped by 3 bases and J by 0 bases; unmatched bases: 4. Germline V CDR1 and CDR2: LGHDT, YNNKEL (reference sequence). CDR3 in DNA: TGTGCCAGCAGCCAGGCGGGGGGCCGCTCCTACGAGCAGTACTTC. Its translation is CASSQAGGRSYEQYF.

This sequence joins TRBV6-6 and TRBJ2-7; 7 positions agree with TRBD1. V dropped 6 bases and J dropped 1; count of bases not matched to a gene: 9. The length of the CDR3 is 15 residues. Germline values: CDR1 MNHNY, CDR2 SVGAGI (reference sequence). CDR3 sequence: CASSSGTAGSYEQYF. The CDR3 DNA follows: TGTGCCAGCAGCTCCGGGACAGCCGGATCCTACGAGCAGTACTTC.

This chain connects TRBV3-1 (or the pseudogene TRBV3-2) to TRBJ1-5; 7 positions match TRBD1. The CDR3 consists of 15 residues. The trim removed 1 base at V and 5 bases at J, leaving 5 bases unmatched. Germline-derived CDR1 and CDR2 are LGHDT and YNNKEL (reference sequence). CDR3 nucleotide sequence: TGTGCCAGCAGCCAAGGGGACAGCTTTTATCAGCCCCAGCATTTT. Protein: CASSQGDSFYQPQHF.

The rearrangement joins TRBV11-3 to TRBJ2-2; D may be TRBD1 (6 bases). Germline CDR1 SGHNT, CDR2 YENEEA. V shed 5 bases and J shed 2 bases, with 12 bases lying between them. The CDR3 length is 15 residues. For the CDR3, the DNA is TGTGCCAGCAGCCGGACAGCCGATAACACCGGGGAGCTGTTTTTT. Translated: CASSRTADNTGELFF.

This chain's CDR3 is CASSWTTHNQPQHF. DNA of the CDR3: TGTGCCAGCAGCTGGACAACCCACAATCAGCCCCAGCATTTT. The rearrangement links TRBV6-6 to TRBJ1-5; D perhaps matches TRBD1 (5 bases). Trimming left V 6 bases short and J 3 bases short, with 12 bases between. This CDR3 contains 14 residues. Germline CDR1 reads MNHNY; CDR2 reads SVGAGI (reference sequence).

The chain couples TRBV6-6 to TRBJ1-5; 7 bases are shared with TRBD1. V was pared by 6 bases and J by 6 bases, with 5 bases of the junction left unmatched. Germline V gene lookup returns CDR1 MNHNY and CDR2 SVGAGI (reference sequence). CDR3 length equals 13 residues. The chain's CDR3 is CASSLTGSQPQHF. CDR3 nucleotide sequence: TGTGCCAGCAGCCTGACAGGGAGTCAGCCCCAGCATTTT.

The chain links TRBV5-4 to TRBJ2-5; 8 nucleotides match TRBD2. Germline-derived CDR1 and CDR2 are SGHNT and YYREEE (reference sequence). The CDR3 is 16 amino acids. V shed 10 bases, J shed 1 base, and the junction held 15 bases outside the gene matches. The CDR3 DNA reads TGTGCCGGTACCCGGGAGGTCGGGGGGGTCCAAGAGACCCAGTACTTC. Protein: CAGTREVGGVQETQYF.

The chain joins TRBV12-3 or TRBV12-4 to TRBJ2-3; TRBD2 matches at 7 bases. This CDR3 is built from 13 residues. The V and J ends lost 6 bases and 10 bases, in that order; junction bases with no gene match: 10. The CDR3 loop is CASRPREERPQYF. CDR3 nucleotide sequence: TGTGCCAGCAGGCCCCGGGAGGAAAGACCGCAGTATTTT.

The chain combines TRBV18 with TRBJ2-1; 9 nucleotides agree with TRBD2. J was trimmed by 8 bases and V by 2 bases; bases with no gene match: 7. Looked up from germline, CDR1 is KGHSH and CDR2 is LQKENI. CDR3 length: 15 residues. Here the CDR3 reads CASSPAAGGPHEQFF. The CDR3 nucleotides are TGTGCCAGCTCACCAGCGGCGGGGGGGCCCCATGAGCAGTTCTTC.

This chain uses TRBV28 with TRBJ1-1; D is unresolved. V lost 7 bases and J lost 5, with 11 bases in between. The CDR3 consists of 12 residues. Germline CDR1 reads MDHEN; CDR2 reads SYDVKM. CDR3 DNA sequence: TGTGCCAGCACCCTAGATTGGACTGAAGCTTTCTTT. Its translation: CASTLDWTEAFF.

The chain has TRBV10-3 and TRBJ2-1; 10 bases are a match to TRBD2. The CDR3 runs 15 residues. The germline CDR1 and CDR2 sequences are ENHRY and SYGVKD. V was pared by 0 bases and J by 6 bases, with 2 bases of the junction left unmatched. The CDR3 is CAISESGLAFNEQFF. The DNA for the CDR3 is TGTGCCATCAGTGAGTCGGGACTAGCGTTCAATGAGCAGTTCTTC.

This sequence joins TRBV5-1 and TRBJ2-2; 7 bases line up with TRBD2. Germline-derived CDR1 and CDR2 are SGHRS and YFSETQ. V shed 0 bases, J shed 5 bases, and the junction held 1 base outside the gene matches. This CDR3 has 14 residues. The CDR3 reads CASSLERDTGELFF. The CDR3 DNA reads TGCGCCAGCAGCTTGGAGCGGGATACCGGGGAGCTGTTTTTT.

This chain joins TRBV12-3 or TRBV12-4 and TRBJ2-5; TRBD1 aligns across 8 bases. The CDR3 contains 13 residues. After removal of 7 bases from V and 4 bases from J, the junction contained 5 bases not matched to a gene. DNA for the CDR3: TGTGCCAGCAACTCTGGGACAGGAGAGACCCAGTACTTC. Translating it yields CASNSGTGETQYF.

The chain recombines TRBV2 with TRBJ2-7, with no clear D. The CDR3 has 15 residues. Germline V gene data show CDR1 as SNHLY and CDR2 as FYNNEI. V was pared by 1 base and J by 9 bases, with 19 bases between. The CDR3, as DNA: TGTGCCAGCAGTGAAGAGATAAAACTTCCTACGAGGCAGTACTTC. This gives the protein CASSEEIKLPTRQYF.